This T cell receptor (beta chain) was obtained from a study of memory CD4+ T cells and cytomegalovirus serostatus. Data came from immunoSEQ multiplex PCR; TCRdb stores just in-frame clones and leaves some out. The sample lists 46,000 or so clones; roughly 80% were seen once. Germline V gives CDR1 MNHEY, CDR2 SVGAGI. The CDR3 runs to 15 residues. Trimming removed 1 base at V and 4 bases at J, with 11 bases between. The sort gate was single viable CD3+CD4+CD8-CD45RO+ cells for memory CD4+ T cells. The sample taken for sequencing was memory CD4+ T cells from blood. This clonotype originated in an adult in good health and CMV-seronegative. The rearrangement links TRBV6-5 to TRBJ2-1, with D perhaps matching TRBD2 (6 bases). The CDR3 DNA follows: TGTGCCAGCAGTTACTATGGGGGGATTTACAATGAGCAGTTCTTC. This codes for CASSYYGGIYNEQFF.